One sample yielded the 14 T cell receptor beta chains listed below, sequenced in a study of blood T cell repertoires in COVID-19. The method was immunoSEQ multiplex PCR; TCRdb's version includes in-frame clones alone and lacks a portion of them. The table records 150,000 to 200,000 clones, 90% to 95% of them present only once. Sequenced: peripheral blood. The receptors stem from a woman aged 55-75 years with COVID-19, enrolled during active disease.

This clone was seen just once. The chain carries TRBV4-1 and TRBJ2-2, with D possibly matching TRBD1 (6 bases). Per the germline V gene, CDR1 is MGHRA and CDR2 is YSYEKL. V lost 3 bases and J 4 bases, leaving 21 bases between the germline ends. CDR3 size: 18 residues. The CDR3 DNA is TGCGCCAGCAGCCAGGACGCCCCCACAGGGTATAGCACCGGGGAGCTGTTTTTT. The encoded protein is CASSQDAPTGYSTGELFF.

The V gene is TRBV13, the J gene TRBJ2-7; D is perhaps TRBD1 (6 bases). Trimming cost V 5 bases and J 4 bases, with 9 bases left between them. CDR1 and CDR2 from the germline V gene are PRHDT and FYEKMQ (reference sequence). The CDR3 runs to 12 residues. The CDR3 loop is CASSPGTYEQYF. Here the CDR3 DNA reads TGTGCCAGCAGCCCCGGGACATACGAGCAGTACTTC.

The CDR3 sequence: CASSRAPGQGNTIYF. CDR3 DNA: TGTGCCAGCAGCAGGGCGCCGGGACAAGGAAACACCATATATTTT. V usage is TRBV3-1 (or the pseudogene TRBV3-2) and J usage is TRBJ1-3; a possible D gene is TRBD1 (6 bases). The CDR3 is made up of 15 amino acids. Per germline, CDR1 LGHDT and CDR2 YNNKEL (reference sequence). Between the trimmed V and J ends, which lost 5 bases and 4 bases, there was a span of 15 bases.

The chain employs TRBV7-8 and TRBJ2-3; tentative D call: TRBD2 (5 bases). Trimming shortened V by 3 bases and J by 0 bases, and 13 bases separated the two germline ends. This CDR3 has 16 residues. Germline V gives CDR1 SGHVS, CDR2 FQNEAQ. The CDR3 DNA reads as TGTGCCAGCAGCTTTGACGAGGGATCTAGCACAGATACGCAGTATTTT. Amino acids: CASSFDEGSSTDTQYF.

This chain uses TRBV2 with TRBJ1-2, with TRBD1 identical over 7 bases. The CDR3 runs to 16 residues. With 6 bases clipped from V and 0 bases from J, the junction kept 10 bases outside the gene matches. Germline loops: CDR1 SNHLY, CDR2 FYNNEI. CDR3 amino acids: CASSWGQLASNYGYTF. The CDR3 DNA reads TGTGCCAGCAGCTGGGGACAGCTTGCCTCTAACTATGGCTACACCTTC.

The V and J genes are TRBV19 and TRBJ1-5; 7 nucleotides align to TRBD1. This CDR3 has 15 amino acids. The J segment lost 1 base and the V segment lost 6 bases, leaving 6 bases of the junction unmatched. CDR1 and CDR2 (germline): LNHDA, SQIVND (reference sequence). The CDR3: CASSQGTASNQPQHF. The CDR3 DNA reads TGTGCCAGTAGCCAAGGGACAGCGAGCAATCAGCCCCAGCATTTT.

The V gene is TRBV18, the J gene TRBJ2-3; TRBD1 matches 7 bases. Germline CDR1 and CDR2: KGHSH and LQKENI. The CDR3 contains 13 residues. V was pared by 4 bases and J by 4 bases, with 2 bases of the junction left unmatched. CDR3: CASSRDRADTQYF. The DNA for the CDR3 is TGTGCCAGCTCACGTGACAGGGCAGATACGCAGTATTTT.

CDR3 sequence: CASSQVSKNEQFF. The CDR3 region has the DNA TGTGCCAGCAGCCAAGTCAGTAAAAATGAGCAGTTCTTC. The V gene is TRBV3-1 (or the pseudogene TRBV3-2), the J gene TRBJ2-1; no clear D gene. The CDR3 is 13 amino acids. The V gene's germline CDR1 is LGHDT and CDR2 YNNKEL (reference sequence). The V gene lost 1 base and the J gene lost 7 bases, with 8 bases spanning the gap.

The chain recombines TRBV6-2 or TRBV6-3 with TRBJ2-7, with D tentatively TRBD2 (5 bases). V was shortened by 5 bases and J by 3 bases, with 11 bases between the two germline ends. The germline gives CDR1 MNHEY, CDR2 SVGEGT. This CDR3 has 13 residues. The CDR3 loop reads CASSQDGIYEQYF. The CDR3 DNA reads TGTGCCAGCAGTCAGGACGGGATCTACGAGCAGTACTTC.

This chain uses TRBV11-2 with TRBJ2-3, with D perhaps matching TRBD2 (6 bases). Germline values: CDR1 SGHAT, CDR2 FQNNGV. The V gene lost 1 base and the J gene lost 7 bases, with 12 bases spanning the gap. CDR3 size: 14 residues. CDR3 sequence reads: CASSLGGVRNTQYF. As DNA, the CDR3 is TGTGCCAGCAGCTTAGGGGGGGTCCGGAATACGCAGTATTTT.

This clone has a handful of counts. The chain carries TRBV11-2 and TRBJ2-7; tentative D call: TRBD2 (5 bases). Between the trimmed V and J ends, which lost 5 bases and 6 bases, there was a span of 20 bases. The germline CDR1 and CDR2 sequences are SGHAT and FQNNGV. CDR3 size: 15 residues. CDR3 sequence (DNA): TGTGCCAGCAGCCCCCGGGGTGGGAACGCCTTCGAGCAGTACTTC. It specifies CASSPRGGNAFEQYF.

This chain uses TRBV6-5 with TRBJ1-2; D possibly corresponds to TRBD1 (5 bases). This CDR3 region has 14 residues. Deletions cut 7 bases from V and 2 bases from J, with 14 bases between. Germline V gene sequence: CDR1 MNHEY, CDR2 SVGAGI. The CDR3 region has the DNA TGTGCCAGCACCCCTCGGGGGTTCAACTATGGCTACACCTTC. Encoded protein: CASTPRGFNYGYTF.

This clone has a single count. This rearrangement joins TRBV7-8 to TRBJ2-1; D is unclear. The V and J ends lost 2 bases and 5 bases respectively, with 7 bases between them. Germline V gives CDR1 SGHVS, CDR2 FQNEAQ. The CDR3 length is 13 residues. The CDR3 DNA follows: TGTGCCAGCAGCTTATCACAGAACAATGAGCAGTTCTTC. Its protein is CASSLSQNNEQFF.

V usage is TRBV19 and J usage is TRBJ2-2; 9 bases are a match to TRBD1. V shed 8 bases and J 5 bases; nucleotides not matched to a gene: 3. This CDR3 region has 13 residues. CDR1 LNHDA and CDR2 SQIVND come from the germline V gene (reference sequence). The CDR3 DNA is TGTGCCAGTGGGGACAGGGTAACCGGGGAGCTGTTTTTT. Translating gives CASGDRVTGELFF.